This T cell receptor beta chain was identified during a study of blood T cells in healthy people across ages. General study findings and limits: There were more naive CD4+ cells and higher diversity in long-lived donors than in aged donors.

The authors ran a second PCR of roughly 7 to 11 cycles using a sample-barcoded 5' primer and a J-beta primer mix. TCRdb re-called the 5' RACE reads through MiXCR, storing one row per CDR3 protein. The sample has about 640,000 distinct CDR3 sequences, roughly 50% seen once. Turning to this clonotype: Its antigen is unidentified.

This receptor was identified in a man in his sixties in good health. Material: blood.

The DNA for the CDR3 is TGTGCCAGCCCTGGACAGGTCCTACAGGAGCAGTACTTC. Amino acid sequence: CASPGQVLQEQYF. The chain uses TRBV27 and TRBJ2-7, with 7 bases matching TRBD1. CDR1 and CDR2 (germline): MNHEY, SMNVEV (reference sequence). Trimming cost V 8 bases and J 7 bases; bases outside gene matches: 11. This CDR3 has 13 residues.